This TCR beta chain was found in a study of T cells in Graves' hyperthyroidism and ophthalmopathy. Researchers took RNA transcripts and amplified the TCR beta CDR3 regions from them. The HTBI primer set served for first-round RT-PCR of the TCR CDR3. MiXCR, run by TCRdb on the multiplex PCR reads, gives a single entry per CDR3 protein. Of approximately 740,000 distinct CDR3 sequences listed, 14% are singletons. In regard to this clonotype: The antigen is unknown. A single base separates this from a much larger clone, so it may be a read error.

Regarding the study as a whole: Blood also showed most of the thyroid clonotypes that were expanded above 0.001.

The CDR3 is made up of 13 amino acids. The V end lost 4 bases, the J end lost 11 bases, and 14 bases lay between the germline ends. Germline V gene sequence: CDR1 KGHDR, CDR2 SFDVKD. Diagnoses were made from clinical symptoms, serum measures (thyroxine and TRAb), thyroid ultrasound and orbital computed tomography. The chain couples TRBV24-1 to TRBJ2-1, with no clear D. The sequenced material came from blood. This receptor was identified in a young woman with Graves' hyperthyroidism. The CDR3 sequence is CATSEQHVVKQFF. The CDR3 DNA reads TGTGCCACCAGTGAGCAGCATGTCGTCAAGCAGTTCTTC.